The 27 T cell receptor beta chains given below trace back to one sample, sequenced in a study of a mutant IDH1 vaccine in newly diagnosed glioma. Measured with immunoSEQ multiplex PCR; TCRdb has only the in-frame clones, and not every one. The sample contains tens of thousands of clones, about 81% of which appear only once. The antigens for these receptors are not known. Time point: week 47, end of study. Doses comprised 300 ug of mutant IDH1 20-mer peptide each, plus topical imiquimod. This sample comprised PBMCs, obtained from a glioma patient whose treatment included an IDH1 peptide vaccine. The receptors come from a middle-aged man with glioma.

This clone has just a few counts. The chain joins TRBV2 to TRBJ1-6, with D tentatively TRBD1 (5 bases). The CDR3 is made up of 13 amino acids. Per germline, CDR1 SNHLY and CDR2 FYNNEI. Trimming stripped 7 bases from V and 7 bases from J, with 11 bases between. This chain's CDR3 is CASKDRTNSPLHF. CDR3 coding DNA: TGTGCCAGCAAGGACCGGACAAATTCACCCCTCCACTTT.

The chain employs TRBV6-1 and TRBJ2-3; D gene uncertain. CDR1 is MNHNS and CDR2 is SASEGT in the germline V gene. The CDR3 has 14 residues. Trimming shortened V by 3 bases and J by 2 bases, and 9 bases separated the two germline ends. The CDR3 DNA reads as TGTGCCAGCAGTGACCGGGCATACACAGATACGCAGTATTTT. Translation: CASSDRAYTDTQYF.

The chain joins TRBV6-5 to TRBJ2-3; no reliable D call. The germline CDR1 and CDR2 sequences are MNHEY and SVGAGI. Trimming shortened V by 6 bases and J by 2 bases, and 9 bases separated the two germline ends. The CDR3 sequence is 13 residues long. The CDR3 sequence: CASRAGPTDTQYF. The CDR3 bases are TGTGCCAGCAGGGCTGGACCCACAGATACGCAGTATTTT.

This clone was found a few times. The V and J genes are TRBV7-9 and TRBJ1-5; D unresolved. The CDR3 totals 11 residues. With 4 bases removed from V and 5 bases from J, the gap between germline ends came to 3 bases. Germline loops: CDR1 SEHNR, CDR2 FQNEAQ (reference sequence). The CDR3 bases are TGTGCCAGCAGCTCTGATCAGCCCCAGCATTTT. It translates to CASSSDQPQHF.

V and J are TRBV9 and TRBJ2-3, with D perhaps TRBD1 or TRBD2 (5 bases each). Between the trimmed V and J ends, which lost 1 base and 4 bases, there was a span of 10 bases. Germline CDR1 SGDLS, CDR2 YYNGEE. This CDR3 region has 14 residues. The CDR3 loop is CASSVIGASDTQYF. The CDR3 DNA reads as TGTGCCAGCAGCGTAATCGGGGCATCAGATACGCAGTATTTT.

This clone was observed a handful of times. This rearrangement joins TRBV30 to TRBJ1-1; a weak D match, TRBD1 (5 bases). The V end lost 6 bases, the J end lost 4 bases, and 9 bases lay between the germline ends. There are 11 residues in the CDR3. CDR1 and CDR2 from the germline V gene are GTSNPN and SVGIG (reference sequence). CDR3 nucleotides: TGTGCCTGTTATGGGGGCACTGAAGCTTTCTTT. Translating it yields CACYGGTEAFF.

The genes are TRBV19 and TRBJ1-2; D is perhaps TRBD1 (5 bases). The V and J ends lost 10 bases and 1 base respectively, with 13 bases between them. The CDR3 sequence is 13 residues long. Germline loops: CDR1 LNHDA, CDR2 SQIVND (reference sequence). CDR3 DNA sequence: TGTGCCACCCAGAGGGACTATAACTATGGCTACACCTTC. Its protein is CATQRDYNYGYTF.

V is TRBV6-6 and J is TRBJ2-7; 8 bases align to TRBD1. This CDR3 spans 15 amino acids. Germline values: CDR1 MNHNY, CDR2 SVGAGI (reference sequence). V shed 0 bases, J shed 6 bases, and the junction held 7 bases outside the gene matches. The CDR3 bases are TGTGCCAGCAGTTACTCTTCACAGGGGGTAACCGAGCAGTACTTC. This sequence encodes CASSYSSQGVTEQYF.

CDR3 sequence (DNA): TGTGCCATCAGTGAGGAGGTTGACAGAGGGGAAAAACTGTTTTTT. This encodes CAISEEVDRGEKLFF. J is TRBJ1-4 and V is TRBV10-3; D is perhaps TRBD1 (5 bases). CDR1 ENHRY and CDR2 SYGVKD come from the germline V gene. The CDR3 sequence is 15 residues long. V was pared by 2 bases and J by 8 bases, with 15 bases between.

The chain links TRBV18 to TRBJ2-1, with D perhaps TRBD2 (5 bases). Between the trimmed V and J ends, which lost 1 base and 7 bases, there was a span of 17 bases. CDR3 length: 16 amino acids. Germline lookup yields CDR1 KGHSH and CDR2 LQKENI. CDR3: CASSPLRAAAMNEQFF. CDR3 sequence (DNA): TGTGCCAGCTCACCACTAAGAGCGGCCGCAATGAATGAGCAGTTCTTC.

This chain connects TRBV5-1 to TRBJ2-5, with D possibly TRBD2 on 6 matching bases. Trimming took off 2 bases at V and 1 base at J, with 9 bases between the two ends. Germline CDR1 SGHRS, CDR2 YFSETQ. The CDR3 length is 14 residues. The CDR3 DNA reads TGCGCCAGCAGCTTCGCGGGGTTCCAAGAGACCCAGTACTTC. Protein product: CASSFAGFQETQYF.

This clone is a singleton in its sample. The CDR3 sequence: CAISVGERGPTF. CDR3 DNA sequence: TGTGCCATCAGTGTCGGGGAGAGGGGTCCCACCTTC. The genes are TRBV10-3 and TRBJ1-2, with D possibly matching TRBD1 (5 bases). The CDR3 has 12 amino acids. V lost 4 bases and J lost 13, with 16 bases in between. Germline V gives CDR1 ENHRY, CDR2 SYGVKD.

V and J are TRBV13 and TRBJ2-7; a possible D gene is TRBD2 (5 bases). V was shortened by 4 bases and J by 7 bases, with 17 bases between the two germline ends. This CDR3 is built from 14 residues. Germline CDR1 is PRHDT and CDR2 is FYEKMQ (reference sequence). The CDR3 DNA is TGTGCCAGCAGCTACCCCGGAAGGGCGGGTGAGCAGTACTTC. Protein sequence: CASSYPGRAGEQYF.

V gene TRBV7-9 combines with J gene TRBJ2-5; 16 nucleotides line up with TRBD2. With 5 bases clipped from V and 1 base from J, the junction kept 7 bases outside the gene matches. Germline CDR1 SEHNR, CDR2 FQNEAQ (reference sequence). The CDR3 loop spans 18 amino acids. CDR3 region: CASSPGTSGRAVQETQYF. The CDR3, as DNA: TGTGCCAGCAGCCCAGGGACTAGCGGGAGGGCCGTCCAAGAGACCCAGTACTTC.

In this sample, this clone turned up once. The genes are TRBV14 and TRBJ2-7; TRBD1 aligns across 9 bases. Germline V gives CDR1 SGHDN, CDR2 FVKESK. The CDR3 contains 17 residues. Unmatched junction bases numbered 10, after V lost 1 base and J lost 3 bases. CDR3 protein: CASSQGDPGQGLYEQYF. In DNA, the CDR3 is TGTGCCAGCAGCCAAGGCGACCCGGGACAGGGACTCTACGAGCAGTACTTC.

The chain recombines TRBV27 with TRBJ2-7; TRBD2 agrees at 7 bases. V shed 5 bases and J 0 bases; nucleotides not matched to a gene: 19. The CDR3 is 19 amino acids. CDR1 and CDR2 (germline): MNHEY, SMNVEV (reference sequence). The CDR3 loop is CASSLSRGEQGSNSYEQYF. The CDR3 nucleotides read TGTGCCAGCAGTCTCTCCCGGGGGGAGCAGGGTTCTAACTCCTACGAGCAGTACTTC.

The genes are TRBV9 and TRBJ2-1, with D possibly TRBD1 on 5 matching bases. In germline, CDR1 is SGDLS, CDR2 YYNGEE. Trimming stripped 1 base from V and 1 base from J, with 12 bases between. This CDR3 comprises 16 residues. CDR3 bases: TGTGCCAGCAGCGTACGACAACAGGCGTCCTACAATGAGCAGTTCTTC. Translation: CASSVRQQASYNEQFF.

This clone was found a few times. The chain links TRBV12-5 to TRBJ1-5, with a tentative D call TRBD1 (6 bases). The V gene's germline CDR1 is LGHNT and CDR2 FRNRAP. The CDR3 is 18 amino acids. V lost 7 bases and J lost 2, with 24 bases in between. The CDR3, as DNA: TGTGCTAGTGCTCCTTGGGGGGCAGGCATTTCCGGCAATCAGCCCCAGCATTTT. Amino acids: CASAPWGAGISGNQPQHF.

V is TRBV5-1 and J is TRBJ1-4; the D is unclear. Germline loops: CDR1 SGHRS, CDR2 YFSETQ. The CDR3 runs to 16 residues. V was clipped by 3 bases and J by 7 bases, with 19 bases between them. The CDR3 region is CASSSGPFGLGEKLFF. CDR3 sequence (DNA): TGCGCCAGCAGCTCTGGGCCGTTCGGGCTGGGTGAAAAACTGTTTTTT. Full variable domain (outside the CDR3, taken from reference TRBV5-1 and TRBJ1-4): KAGVTQTPRYLIKTRGQQVTLSCSPISGHRSVSWYQQTPGQGLQFLFEYFSETQRNKGNFPGRFSGRQFSNSRSEMNVSTLELGDSALYLCASSSGPFGLGEKLFFGSGTQLSVL.

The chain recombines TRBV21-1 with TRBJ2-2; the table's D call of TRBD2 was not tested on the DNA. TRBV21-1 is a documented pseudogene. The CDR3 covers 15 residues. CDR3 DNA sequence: TGTGCCAGCAGTGCCCAGCGGGAGGCTAACGGGGAGCTGTTTTTT. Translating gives CASSAQREANGELFF.

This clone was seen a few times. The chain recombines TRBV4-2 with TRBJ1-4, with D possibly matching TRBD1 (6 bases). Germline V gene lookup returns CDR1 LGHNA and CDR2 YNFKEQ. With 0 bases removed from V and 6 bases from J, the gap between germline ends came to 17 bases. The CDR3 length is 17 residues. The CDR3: CASSQEGAHSLDEKLFF. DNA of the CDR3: TGTGCCAGCAGCCAAGAGGGGGCACATAGCCTGGATGAAAAACTGTTTTTT.

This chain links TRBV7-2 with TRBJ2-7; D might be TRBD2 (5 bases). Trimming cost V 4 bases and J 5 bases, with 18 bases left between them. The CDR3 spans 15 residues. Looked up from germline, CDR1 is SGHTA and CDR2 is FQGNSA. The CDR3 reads CASSSGVTGSHEQYF. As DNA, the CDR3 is TGTGCCAGCAGCTCCGGGGTAACGGGAAGCCACGAGCAGTACTTC.

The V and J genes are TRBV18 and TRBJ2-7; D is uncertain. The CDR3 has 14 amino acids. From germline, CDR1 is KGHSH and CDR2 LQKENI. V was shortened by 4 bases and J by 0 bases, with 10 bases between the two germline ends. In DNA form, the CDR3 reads TGTGCCAGCTCACTTGGGGTTAGCTCCTACGAGCAGTACTTC. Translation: CASSLGVSSYEQYF.

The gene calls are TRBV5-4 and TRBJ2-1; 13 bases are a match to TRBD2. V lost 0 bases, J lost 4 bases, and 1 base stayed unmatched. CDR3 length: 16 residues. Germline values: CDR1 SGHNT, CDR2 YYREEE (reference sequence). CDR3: CASSLGGLAGYNEQFF. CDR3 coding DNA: TGTGCCAGCAGCTTGGGGGGACTAGCGGGGTACAATGAGCAGTTCTTC.

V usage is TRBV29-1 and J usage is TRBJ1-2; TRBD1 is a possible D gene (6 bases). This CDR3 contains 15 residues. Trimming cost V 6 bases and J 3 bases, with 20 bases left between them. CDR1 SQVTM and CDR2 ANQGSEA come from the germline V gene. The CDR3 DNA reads TGCAGCGTCCCAAGGGGGGACCCTGTATACTATGGCTACACCTTC. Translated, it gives CSVPRGDPVYYGYTF.

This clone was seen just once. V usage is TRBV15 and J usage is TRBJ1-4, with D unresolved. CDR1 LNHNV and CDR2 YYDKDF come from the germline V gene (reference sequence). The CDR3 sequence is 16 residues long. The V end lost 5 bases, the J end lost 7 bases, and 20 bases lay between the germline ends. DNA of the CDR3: TGTGCCACCAGCTCCCCACCAGAGTCATCTGGTGAAAAACTGTTTTTT. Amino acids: CATSSPPESSGEKLFF.

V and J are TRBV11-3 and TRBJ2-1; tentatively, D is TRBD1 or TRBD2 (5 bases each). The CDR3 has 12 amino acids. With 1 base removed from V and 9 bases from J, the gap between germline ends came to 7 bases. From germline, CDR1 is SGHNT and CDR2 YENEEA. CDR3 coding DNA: TGTGCCAGCAGCTTAGTGGGGACTGAGCAGTTCTTC. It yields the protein CASSLVGTEQFF.